Below, 19 T cell receptor beta chains from the same sample are listed, as sequenced in a study of control samples from healthy donors and cancer patients (TCRdb year 2020). Receptor libraries were prepared by the immunoSEQ multiplex PCR assay. As stored in TCRdb, this immuneACCESS dataset retains in-frame rearrangements with V and J assigned. A fraction of the clones does not appear; measured against another copy, unresolved V genes explain less than half of the discrepancy, and the remainder lacks a known reason. For this sample there are about 180,000 clones; around 94% appear just once. Around 1.4% of the sample goes to the ten largest clones. The specimen sequenced was blood. These TCRs come from a man younger than 45 in good health.

This chain links TRBV5-1 with TRBJ1-5; D is unclear. V was shortened by 6 bases and J by 2 bases, with 12 bases between the two germline ends. The CDR3 length is 14 residues. Looked up from germline, CDR1 is SGHRS and CDR2 is YFSETQ. For the CDR3, the DNA is TGCGCCAGCACCGAGGTCCCCGGCAATCAGCCCCAGCATTTT. Translating gives CASTEVPGNQPQHF.

J is TRBJ2-7 and V is TRBV30; D gene uncertain. There are 13 residues in the CDR3. The germline V gene has CDR1 GTSNPN and CDR2 SVGIG (reference sequence). V lost 2 bases to trimming and J lost 6 bases, with 14 bases between them. The CDR3: CAWSTVFWGEQYF. The CDR3 bases are TGTGCCTGGAGTACAGTATTCTGGGGCGAGCAGTACTTC.

The genes are TRBV9 and TRBJ2-1, with 8 bases that match TRBD1. J lost 7 bases, V lost 4 bases, and 7 bases had no gene match. The CDR3 is 14 amino acids. CDR1 is SGDLS, CDR2 YYNGEE, per germline. The CDR3 spells CASSLTGTGNEQFF. The CDR3 coding sequence is TGTGCCAGCAGCCTGACCGGGACAGGAAATGAGCAGTTCTTC.

The chain recombines TRBV27 with TRBJ1-4, with no clear D. CDR3 length: 15 residues. The germline V and J ends were trimmed by 5 bases and 2 bases, with 12 bases remaining between them. Germline lookup yields CDR1 MNHEY and CDR2 SMNVEV (reference sequence). DNA of the CDR3: TGTGCCAGCAGTCTGGGAGGAGTTACTAATGAAAAACTGTTTTTT. Translated: CASSLGGVTNEKLFF. The whole variable domain, filled in from reference TRBV27 and TRBJ1-4, reads EAQVTQNPRYLITVTGKKLTVTCSQNMNHEYMSWYRQDPGLGLRQIYYSMNVEVTDKGDVPEGYKVSRKEKRNFPLILESPSPNQTSLYFCASSLGGVTNEKLFFGSGTQLSVL.

The CDR3 coding sequence is TGTGCCAGCAGCGCGGGACAGGAGTCCTACGAGCAGTACTTC. Residues: CASSAGQESYEQYF. The chain has TRBV2 and TRBJ2-7; 8 bases are a match to TRBD1. The CDR3 is 14 residues long. Germline CDR1 reads SNHLY; CDR2 reads FYNNEI. V gave up 6 bases and J gave up 1 base; unmatched junction bases: 5.

The chain employs TRBV19 and TRBJ2-3; 7 bases are shared with TRBD1. The CDR3 is 12 residues long. Germline lookup yields CDR1 LNHDA and CDR2 SQIVND (reference sequence). Germline trimming cut 6 bases from V and 6 bases from J; bases unmatched to any gene: 3. CDR3 sequence: CASRPTGDTQYF. The DNA for the CDR3 is TGTGCCAGTAGACCGACAGGGGATACGCAGTATTTT.

There are a few counts of this clone. This rearrangement joins TRBV7-2 to TRBJ2-1, with D tentatively TRBD2 (5 bases). Germline loops: CDR1 SGHTA, CDR2 FQGNSA. V was clipped by 1 base and J by 7 bases, with 23 bases between them. The CDR3 consists of 18 residues. The CDR3 is CASSLGGGRVVRQNEQFF. The CDR3 coding sequence is TGTGCCAGCAGCTTAGGGGGTGGGCGGGTAGTACGTCAAAATGAGCAGTTCTTC.

The chain carries TRBV10-3 and TRBJ2-7; 10 bases are shared with TRBD1. The CDR3 length is 12 residues. Germline assignment: CDR1 ENHRY and CDR2 SYGVKD. The V segment lost 11 bases and the J segment 3 bases; nucleotides outside the gene matches: 4. In DNA form, the CDR3 reads TGTGCCTCCGGACAGGGGGGCTACGAGCAGTACTTC. Its protein is CASGQGGYEQYF.

CDR3 loop: CASSSTGTFNEKLFF. The CDR3 region has the DNA TGTGCCAGCAGCTCTACAGGGACTTTTAATGAAAAACTGTTTTTT. The chain couples TRBV7-2 to TRBJ1-4, with D maybe TRBD1 (6 bases). V shed 4 bases and J shed 4 bases, with 13 bases lying between them. This CDR3 has 15 amino acids. Per the germline V gene, CDR1 is SGHTA and CDR2 is FQGNSA.

This clone has just one count. The DNA for the CDR3 is TGTGCCAGCAGAGAGACAGGAAACTACGAGCAGTACTTC. This encodes CASRETGNYEQYF. The genes are TRBV6-6 and TRBJ2-7, with D perhaps matching TRBD1 (6 bases). Deletions cut 6 bases from V and 3 bases from J, with 12 bases between. Per germline, CDR1 MNHNY and CDR2 SVGAGI (reference sequence). This CDR3 comprises 13 residues.

The CDR3 region is CASRGGSNQPQHF. The CDR3 DNA reads TGTGCCTCACGAGGGGGCAGCAATCAGCCCCAGCATTTT. J is TRBJ1-5 and V is TRBV10-3; 7 bases align to TRBD1. Germline V gives CDR1 ENHRY, CDR2 SYGVKD. V was clipped by 11 bases and J by 1 base; unmatched bases: 5. The CDR3 is 13 residues long.

V usage is TRBV19 and J usage is TRBJ1-2, with 9 bases matching TRBD1. Germline V gene lookup returns CDR1 LNHDA and CDR2 SQIVND (reference sequence). The CDR3 sequence is 12 residues long. V shed 6 bases and J 8 bases; nucleotides not matched to a gene: 4. The CDR3 spells CASRQGAQGYTF. The CDR3 DNA is TGTGCCAGTAGACAGGGGGCGCAAGGCTACACCTTC.

The chain joins TRBV6-2 or TRBV6-3 to TRBJ2-3; 11 bases are a match to TRBD2. CDR3 length: 15 amino acids. The germline gives CDR1 MNHEY, CDR2 SVGEGT. V shed 5 bases, J shed 2 bases, and the junction held 3 bases outside the gene matches. The CDR3 is CASSGSGGATDTQYF. The DNA for the CDR3 is TGTGCCAGCAGTGGTAGCGGGGGGGCCACAGATACGCAGTATTTT.

J is TRBJ2-7 and V is TRBV7-9; 8 nucleotides match TRBD1. Germline loops: CDR1 SEHNR, CDR2 FQNEAQ (reference sequence). With 1 base clipped from V and 0 bases from J, the junction kept 5 bases outside the gene matches. The CDR3 consists of 16 residues. The CDR3: CASSLGTGISSYEQYF. The CDR3 DNA reads TGTGCCAGCAGCTTAGGGACAGGGATAAGCTCCTACGAGCAGTACTTC.

This clone has a single count. CDR3 residues: CASCGQGNTEAFF. For the CDR3, the DNA is TGTGCCAGCTGTGGACAGGGGAACACTGAAGCTTTCTTT. The V call is TRBV18, the J call TRBJ1-1; 8 bases line up with TRBD1. This CDR3 is built from 13 residues. V gave up 7 bases and J gave up 1 base; unmatched junction bases: 2. Germline V gives CDR1 KGHSH, CDR2 LQKENI.

This sequence joins TRBV6-5 and TRBJ1-1; no firm D call. CDR1 is MNHEY and CDR2 is SVGAGI in the germline V gene. Trimming took 0 bases from V and 0 from J, leaving 5 bases between them. The CDR3 sequence is 14 residues long. CDR3 bases: TGTGCCAGCAGTTACTCCATACTGAACACTGAAGCTTTCTTT. Its translation is CASSYSILNTEAFF.

The V gene is TRBV28, the J gene TRBJ2-2; 8 bases are shared with TRBD2. The CDR3 runs to 15 residues. Trimming at V came to 5 bases and at J to 4 bases, leaving 6 bases not matched to a gene. CDR1 MDHEN and CDR2 SYDVKM come from the germline V gene. The CDR3 protein is CASSTGGAGTGELFF. The CDR3 DNA follows: TGTGCCAGCAGTACCGGGGGGGCGGGCACCGGGGAGCTGTTTTTT. Looking up the rest from reference TRBV28 and TRBJ2-2 gives the full variable domain: DVKVTQSSRYLVKRTGEKVFLECVQDMDHENMFWYRQDPGLGLRLIYFSYDVKMKEKGDIPEGYSVSREKKERFSLILESASTNQTSMYLCASSTGGAGTGELFFGEGSRLTVL.

This rearrangement joins TRBV6-2 or TRBV6-3 to TRBJ2-7; TRBD1 aligns across 7 bases. The CDR3 loop spans 13 amino acids. The V gene's germline CDR1 is MNHEY and CDR2 SVGEGT. V shed 5 bases, J shed 0 bases, and the junction held 1 base outside the gene matches. The CDR3 DNA is TGTGCCAGCAGTGGGGACAGCTCCTACGAGCAGTACTTC. This gives the protein CASSGDSSYEQYF.

The chain is built from TRBV4-3 and TRBJ1-3, with 8 bases fitting TRBD1. Germline V gives CDR1 LGHNA, CDR2 YSLEER. After removal of 0 bases from V and 3 bases from J, the junction contained 10 bases not matched to a gene. This CDR3 spans 18 amino acids. For the CDR3, the DNA is TGCGCCAGCAGCCAAGAGGGGGGGGGAGACAGGGGTGGAAACACCATATATTTT. It encodes CASSQEGGGDRGGNTIYF.